These 5 T cell receptor beta chains were sequenced from one sample in a study of OX40 agonist ivuxolimab in advanced cancers. The table came from immunoSEQ multiplex PCR; TCRdb's copy has only in-frame clones and leaves some out. Among about 80,000 clones, roughly 89% were seen once, and the ten largest hold 13%. The sample consisted of CD4+ or CD8+ T cells sorted from blood, taken in a trial of the OX40 agonist ivuxolimab. Receptors were obtained from an adult with an advanced solid tumor such as melanoma, head and neck, liver or kidney cancer.

This clone is a singleton in its sample. The gene calls are TRBV4-1 and TRBJ2-7, with D perhaps TRBD2 (6 bases). The germline V gene encodes CDR1 MGHRA and CDR2 YSYEKL. V was trimmed by 0 bases and J by 2 bases, leaving 14 bases between them. The CDR3 consists of 16 residues. In DNA form, the CDR3 reads TGCGCCAGCAGCCAAGATGGGGGGACTCTTACCTACGAGCAGTACTTC. Its protein is CASSQDGGTLTYEQYF.

J is TRBJ2-3 and V is TRBV7-8; perhaps TRBD2 as D (6 bases). The CDR3 covers 16 residues. V lost 1 base, J lost 0 bases, and 11 bases lay in between. Per the germline V gene, CDR1 is SGHVS and CDR2 is FQNEAQ. The CDR3 DNA sequence: TGTGCCAGCAGCTTAGGGGGGGACCCTAGCACAGATACGCAGTATTTT. Encoded protein: CASSLGGDPSTDTQYF.

This clone was picked up one time. The chain has TRBV6-1 and TRBJ1-4; D is ambiguous. The germline CDR1 and CDR2 sequences are MNHNS and SASEGT. V shed 1 base and J shed 5 bases, with 11 bases lying between them. CDR3 size: 15 residues. The DNA for the CDR3 is TGTGCCAGCAGTGAAGATGGCGGTTCAAATGAAAAACTGTTTTTT. Its translation is CASSEDGGSNEKLFF.

The rearrangement links TRBV4-1 to TRBJ2-1; weak D call: TRBD2 (5 bases). V was pared by 1 base and J by 4 bases, with 14 bases between. CDR3 length equals 16 residues. Germline lookup yields CDR1 MGHRA and CDR2 YSYEKL. The CDR3 region has the DNA TGCGCCAGCAGCCAAGGGATGGCGGGTAGATACAATGAGCAGTTCTTC. Protein product: CASSQGMAGRYNEQFF.

The rearrangement joins TRBV6-1 to TRBJ1-2, with 9 bases lining up with TRBD1. Germline V gene lookup returns CDR1 MNHNS and CDR2 SASEGT. The V segment lost 4 bases and the J segment 1 base; nucleotides outside the gene matches: 16. The CDR3 is made up of 19 amino acids. CDR3 sequence: CASSGMKTGGMEVNYGYTF. The CDR3 DNA reads as TGTGCCAGCAGTGGAATGAAGACAGGGGGAATGGAAGTTAACTATGGCTACACCTTC.